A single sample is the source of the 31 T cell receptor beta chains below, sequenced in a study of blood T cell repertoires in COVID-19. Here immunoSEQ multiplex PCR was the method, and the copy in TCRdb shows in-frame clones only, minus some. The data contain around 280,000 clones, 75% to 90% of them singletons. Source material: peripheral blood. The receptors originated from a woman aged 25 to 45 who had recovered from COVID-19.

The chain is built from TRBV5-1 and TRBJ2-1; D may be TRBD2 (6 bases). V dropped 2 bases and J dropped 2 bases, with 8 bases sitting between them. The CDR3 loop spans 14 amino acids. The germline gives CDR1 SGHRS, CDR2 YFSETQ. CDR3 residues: CASSFGGPYNEQFF. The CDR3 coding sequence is TGCGCCAGCAGCTTCGGGGGACCCTACAATGAGCAGTTCTTC.

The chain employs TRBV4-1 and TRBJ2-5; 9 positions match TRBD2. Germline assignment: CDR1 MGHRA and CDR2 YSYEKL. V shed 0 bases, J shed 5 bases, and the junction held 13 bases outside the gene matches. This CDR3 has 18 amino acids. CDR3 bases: TGCGCCAGCAGCCAAGAGGGGCGGTTAAGCGGGGGGCCCGAGACCCAGTACTTC. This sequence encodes CASSQEGRLSGGPETQYF.

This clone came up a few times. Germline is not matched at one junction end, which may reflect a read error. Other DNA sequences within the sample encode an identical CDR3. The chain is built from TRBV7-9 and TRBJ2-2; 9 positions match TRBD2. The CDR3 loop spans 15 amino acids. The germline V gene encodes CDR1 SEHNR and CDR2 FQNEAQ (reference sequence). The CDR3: CASSLAGVATGELFF. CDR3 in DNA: TGTGCCAGCAGTTTAGCGGGAGTGGCCACCGGGGAGCTGTTTTTT.

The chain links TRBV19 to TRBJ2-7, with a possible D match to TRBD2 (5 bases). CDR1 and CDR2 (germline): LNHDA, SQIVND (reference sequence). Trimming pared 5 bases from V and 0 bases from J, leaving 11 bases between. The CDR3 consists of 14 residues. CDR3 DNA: TGTGCCAGTAGTTTCGGACTGGCCTCCTACGAGCAGTACTTC. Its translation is CASSFGLASYEQYF.

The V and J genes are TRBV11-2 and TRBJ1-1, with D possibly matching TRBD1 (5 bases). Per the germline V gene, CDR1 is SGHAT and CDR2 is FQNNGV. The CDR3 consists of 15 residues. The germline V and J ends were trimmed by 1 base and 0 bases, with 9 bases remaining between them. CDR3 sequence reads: CASSLGQNMNTEAFF. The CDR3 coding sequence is TGTGCCAGCAGCTTAGGACAGAACATGAACACTGAAGCTTTCTTT.

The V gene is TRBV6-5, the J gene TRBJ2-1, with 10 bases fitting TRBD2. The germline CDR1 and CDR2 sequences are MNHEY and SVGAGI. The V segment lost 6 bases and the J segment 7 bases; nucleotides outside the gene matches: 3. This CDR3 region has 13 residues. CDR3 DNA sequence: TGTGCCAGCAGGAAGACTAGCGGGAATGAGCAGTTCTTC. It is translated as CASRKTSGNEQFF.

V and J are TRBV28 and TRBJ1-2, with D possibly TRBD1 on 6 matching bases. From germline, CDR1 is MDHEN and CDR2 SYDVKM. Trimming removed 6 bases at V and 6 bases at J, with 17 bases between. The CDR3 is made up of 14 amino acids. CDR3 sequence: CASRSSTGRHGYTF. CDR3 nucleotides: TGTGCCAGCAGATCCTCGACAGGCCGTCATGGCTACACCTTC.

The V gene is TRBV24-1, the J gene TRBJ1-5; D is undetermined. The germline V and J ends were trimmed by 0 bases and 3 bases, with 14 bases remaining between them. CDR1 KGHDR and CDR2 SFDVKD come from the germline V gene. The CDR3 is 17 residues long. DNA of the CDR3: TGTGCCACCAGTGATTTGCTCCCGATTTGGGCCAATCAGCCCCAGCATTTT. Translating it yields CATSDLLPIWANQPQHF.

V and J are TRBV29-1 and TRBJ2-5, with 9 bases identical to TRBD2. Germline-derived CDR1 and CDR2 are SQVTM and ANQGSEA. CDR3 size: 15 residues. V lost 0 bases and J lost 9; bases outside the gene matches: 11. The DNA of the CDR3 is TGCAGCGTTGAAGATCAGGCTAGCGGGGCTCAGGCCCAGTACTTC. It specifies CSVEDQASGAQAQYF. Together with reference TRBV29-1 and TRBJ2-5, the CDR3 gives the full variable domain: SAVISQKPSRDICQRGTSLTIQCQVDSQVTMMFWYRQQPGQSLTLIATANQGSEATYESGFVIDKFPISRPNLTFSTLTVSNMSPEDSSIYLCSVEDQASGAQAQYFGPGTRLLVL.

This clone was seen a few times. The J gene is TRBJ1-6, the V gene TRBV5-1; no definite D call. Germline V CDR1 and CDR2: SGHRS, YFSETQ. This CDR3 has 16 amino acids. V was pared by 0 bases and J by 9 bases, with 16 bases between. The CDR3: CASSLGGPTGPSPLHF. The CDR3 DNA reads TGCGCCAGCAGCTTGGGAGGCCCAACCGGCCCTTCACCCCTCCACTTT.

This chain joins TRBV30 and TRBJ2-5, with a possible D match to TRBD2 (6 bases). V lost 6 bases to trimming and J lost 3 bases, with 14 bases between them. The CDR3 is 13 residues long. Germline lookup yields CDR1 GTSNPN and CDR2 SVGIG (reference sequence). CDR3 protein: CACTGADKETQYF. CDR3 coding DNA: TGTGCCTGCACGGGAGCCGACAAAGAGACCCAGTACTTC.

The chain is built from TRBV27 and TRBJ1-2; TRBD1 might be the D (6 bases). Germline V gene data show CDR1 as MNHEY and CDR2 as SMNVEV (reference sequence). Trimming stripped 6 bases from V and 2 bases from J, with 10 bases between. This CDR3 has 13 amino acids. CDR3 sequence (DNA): TGTGCCAGCAGGAGGGGGACAAACTATGGCTACACCTTC. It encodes CASRRGTNYGYTF.

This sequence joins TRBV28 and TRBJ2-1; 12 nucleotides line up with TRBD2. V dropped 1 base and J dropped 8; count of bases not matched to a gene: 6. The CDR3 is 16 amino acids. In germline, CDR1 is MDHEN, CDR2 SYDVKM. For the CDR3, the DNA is TGTGCCAGCAGTTTATTGACTAGCGGGAGTTTGGATGAGCAGTTCTTC. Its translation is CASSLLTSGSLDEQFF.

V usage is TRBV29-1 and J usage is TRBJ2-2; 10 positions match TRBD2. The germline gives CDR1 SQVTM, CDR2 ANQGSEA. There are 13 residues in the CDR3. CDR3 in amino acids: CIIAGGDTGELFF. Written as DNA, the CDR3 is TGCATAATAGCGGGGGGCGACACCGGGGAGCTGTTTTTT.

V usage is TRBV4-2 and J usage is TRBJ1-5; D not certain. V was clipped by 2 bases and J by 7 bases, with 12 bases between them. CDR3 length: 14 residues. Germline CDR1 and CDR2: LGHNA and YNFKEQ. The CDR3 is CASSQLSGWQPQHF. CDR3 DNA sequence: TGTGCCAGCAGCCAATTGTCGGGGTGGCAGCCCCAGCATTTT.

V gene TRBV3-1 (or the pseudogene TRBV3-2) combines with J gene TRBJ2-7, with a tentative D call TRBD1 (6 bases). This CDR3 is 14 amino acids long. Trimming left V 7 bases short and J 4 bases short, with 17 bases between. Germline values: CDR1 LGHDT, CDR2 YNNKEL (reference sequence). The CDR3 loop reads CASTRTEGVYEQYF. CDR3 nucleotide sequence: TGTGCCAGCACCCGGACAGAGGGGGTTTACGAGCAGTACTTC.

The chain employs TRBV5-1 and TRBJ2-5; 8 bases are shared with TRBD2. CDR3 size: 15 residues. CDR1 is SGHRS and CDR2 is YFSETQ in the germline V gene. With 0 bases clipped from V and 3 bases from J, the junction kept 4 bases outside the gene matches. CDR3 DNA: TGCGCCAGCAGCTTGGTGGCGGGGGGCGAAGAGACCCAGTACTTC. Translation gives CASSLVAGGEETQYF. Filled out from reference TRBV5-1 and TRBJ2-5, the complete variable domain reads KAGVTQTPRYLIKTRGQQVTLSCSPISGHRSVSWYQQTPGQGLQFLFEYFSETQRNKGNFPGRFSGRQFSNSRSEMNVSTLELGDSALYLCASSLVAGGEETQYFGPGTRLLVL.

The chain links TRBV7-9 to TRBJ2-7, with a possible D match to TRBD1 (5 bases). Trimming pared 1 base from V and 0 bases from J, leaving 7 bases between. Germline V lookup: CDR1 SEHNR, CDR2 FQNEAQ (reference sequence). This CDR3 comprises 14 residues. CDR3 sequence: CASSLVDSSYEQYF. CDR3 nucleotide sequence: TGTGCCAGCAGCTTAGTAGACAGCTCCTACGAGCAGTACTTC.

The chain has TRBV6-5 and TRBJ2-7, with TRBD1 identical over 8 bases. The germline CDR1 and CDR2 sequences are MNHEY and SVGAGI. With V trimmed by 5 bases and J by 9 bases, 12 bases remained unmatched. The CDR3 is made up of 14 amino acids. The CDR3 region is CASSRAGGPMGQYF. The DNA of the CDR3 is TGTGCCAGCAGTCGGGCAGGGGGCCCCATGGGGCAGTACTTC.

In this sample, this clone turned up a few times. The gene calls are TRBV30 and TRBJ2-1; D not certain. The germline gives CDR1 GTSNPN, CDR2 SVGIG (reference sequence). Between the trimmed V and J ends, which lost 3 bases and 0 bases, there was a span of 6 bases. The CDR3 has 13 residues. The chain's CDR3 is CAWRPSSYNEQFF. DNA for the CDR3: TGTGCCTGGAGACCGAGCTCCTACAATGAGCAGTTCTTC.

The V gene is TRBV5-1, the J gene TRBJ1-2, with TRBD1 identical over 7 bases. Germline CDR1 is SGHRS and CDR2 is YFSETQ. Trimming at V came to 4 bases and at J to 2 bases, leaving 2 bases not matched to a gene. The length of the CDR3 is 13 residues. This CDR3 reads CASSVGQNYGYTF. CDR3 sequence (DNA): TGCGCCAGCAGCGTGGGACAGAACTATGGCTACACCTTC.

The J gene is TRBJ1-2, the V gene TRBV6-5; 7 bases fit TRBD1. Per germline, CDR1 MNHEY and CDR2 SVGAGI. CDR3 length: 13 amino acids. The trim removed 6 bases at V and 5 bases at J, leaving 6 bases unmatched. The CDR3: CASRTTQGYGYTF. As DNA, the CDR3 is TGTGCCAGCAGAACAACACAGGGGTATGGCTACACCTTC.

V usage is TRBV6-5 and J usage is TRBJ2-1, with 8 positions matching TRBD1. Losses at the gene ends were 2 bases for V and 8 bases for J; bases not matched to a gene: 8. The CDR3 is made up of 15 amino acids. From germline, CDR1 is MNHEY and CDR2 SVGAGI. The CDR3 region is CASSYSGQGLYEQFF. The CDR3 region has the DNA TGTGCCAGCAGTTACAGCGGACAGGGCCTGTATGAGCAGTTCTTC.

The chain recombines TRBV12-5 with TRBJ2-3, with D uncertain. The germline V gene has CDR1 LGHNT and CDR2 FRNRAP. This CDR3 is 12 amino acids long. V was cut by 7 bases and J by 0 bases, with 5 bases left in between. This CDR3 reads CASESSTDTQYF. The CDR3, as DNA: TGTGCTAGTGAAAGCAGCACAGATACGCAGTATTTT.

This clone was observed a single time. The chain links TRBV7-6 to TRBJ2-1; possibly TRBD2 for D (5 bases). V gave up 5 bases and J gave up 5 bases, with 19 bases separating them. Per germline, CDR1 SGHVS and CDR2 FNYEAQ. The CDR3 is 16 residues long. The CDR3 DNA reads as TGTGCCAGCAGCCAAAGGGCCTCAGCGGCCAACAATGAGCAGTTCTTC. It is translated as CASSQRASAANNEQFF.

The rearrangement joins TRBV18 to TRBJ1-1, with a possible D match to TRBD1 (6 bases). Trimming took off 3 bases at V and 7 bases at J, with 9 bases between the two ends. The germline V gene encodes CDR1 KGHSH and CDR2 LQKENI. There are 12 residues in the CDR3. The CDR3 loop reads CASSPGQYEAFF. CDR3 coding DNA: TGTGCCAGCTCACCCGGACAGTATGAAGCTTTCTTT.

CDR3 DNA sequence: TGTGCCAGCGAAATAGAGGGCCGTGAAGCTTTCTTT. Translating gives CASEIEGREAFF. The J gene is TRBJ1-1, the V gene TRBV2; no reliable D call. V dropped 8 bases and J dropped 7 bases, with 14 bases sitting between them. Germline V gene lookup returns CDR1 SNHLY and CDR2 FYNNEI. CDR3 length equals 12 residues. Variable domain in full (rest from reference TRBV2 and TRBJ1-1): EPEVTQTPSHQVTQMGQEVILRCVPISNHLYFYWYRQILGQKVEFLVSFYNNEISEKSEIFDDQFSVERPDGSNFTLKIRSTKLEDSAMYFCASEIEGREAFFGQGTRLTVV.

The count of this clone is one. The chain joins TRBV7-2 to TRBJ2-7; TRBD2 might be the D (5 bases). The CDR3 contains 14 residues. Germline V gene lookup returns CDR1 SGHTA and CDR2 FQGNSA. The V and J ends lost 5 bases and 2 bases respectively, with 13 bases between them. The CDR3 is CASSETIVPYEQYF. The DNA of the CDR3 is TGTGCCAGCAGCGAGACTATTGTGCCCTACGAGCAGTACTTC.

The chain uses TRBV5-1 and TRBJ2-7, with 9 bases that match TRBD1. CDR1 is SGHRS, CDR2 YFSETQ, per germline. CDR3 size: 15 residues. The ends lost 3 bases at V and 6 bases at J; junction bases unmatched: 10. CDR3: CASSYTGTGSGEQYF. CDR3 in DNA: TGCGCCAGCAGCTATACCGGGACAGGGTCAGGCGAGCAGTACTTC.

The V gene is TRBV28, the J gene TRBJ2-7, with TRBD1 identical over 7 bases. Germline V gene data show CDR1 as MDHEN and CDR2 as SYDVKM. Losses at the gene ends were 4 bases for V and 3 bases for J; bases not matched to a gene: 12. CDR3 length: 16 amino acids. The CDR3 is CASSSPGQDLLYEQYF. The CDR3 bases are TGTGCCAGCAGTTCACCCGGACAGGACTTACTCTACGAGCAGTACTTC.

The CDR3 protein is CASSRGGAIGTDTQYF. CDR3 bases: TGTGCCAGCAGCCGGGGAGGGGCAATCGGCACAGATACGCAGTATTTT. The chain joins TRBV3-1 (or the pseudogene TRBV3-2) to TRBJ2-3, with TRBD2 matching 7 bases. The germline V gene has CDR1 LGHDT and CDR2 YNNKEL (reference sequence). V lost 4 bases to trimming and J lost 1 base; unmatched junction nucleotides: 8. The CDR3 covers 16 residues.